The text below deals with one T cell receptor beta chain. Its antigen remains undetermined. No qualities accompany the bases; no much larger clone lies one base away. One collaborating source in Seattle enrolled patients during active infection and followed them longitudinally through the course of disease. The collaborating institutions used their own protocols to collect whole blood in K2EDTA tubes. Collaborator samples were shipped for TCRbeta analysis as frozen whole blood, isolated PBMCs, or DNA extracted from either sample type. TCRbeta CDR3 regions were amplified from genomic DNA using the immunoSEQ Assay, a bias-controlled multiplex PCR. The paper's processing steps were these. The number of nucleated cells in each sample was estimated by amplification of reference gene primers within the assay. Sequence reads were collapsed and filtered to measure the absolute abundance of every unique TCRbeta CDR3 rearrangement. For each sample, productive Simpson clonality was calculated by taking the square root of Simpson's diversity index across productive rearrangements. Imported from immuneACCESS, the table was reduced by TCRdb to in-frame sequences with V and J called. These copies leave out some clones; in studies compared against another copy, an unresolved V gene accounts for under half, and the cause of the remainder is not known. V and J calls and clone size follow that table, whereas D and trimming were derived from the DNA. Across this sample there are around 270,000 clones, with approximately 86% seen only once. The leading ten clones occupy around 5.1% of the sample.

The junction shows trimming of 8 bases on V and 2 bases on J, and the gene matches do not reach 6 bases of it. The CDR3 holds 13 amino acids from the cysteine to the phenylalanine. The read is trimmed to its CDR3 DNA, 39 bases read in frame from base 1. Via the germline V gene (reference sequence), CDR1 is MNHEY and CDR2 SMNVEV. The data were taken from a study of blood T cell repertoires in COVID-19 (TCRdb year 2020). Background on the whole study: The collaborator samples originated in the United States, Italy and Spain and spanned the acute and convalescent phases of COVID-19. The material from the prospective study consisted of cDNA or gDNA derived from T cells, B-cell-depleted T cells, or PBMCs. The dataset comprised deeply sampled blood TCRbeta repertoires from subjects exposed to, actively infected with, or recovered from COVID-19. The repertoires were made available in a free public database intended to serve as a resource for research on the immune response to SARS-CoV-2. The samples were drawn from the first 160 participants of the ongoing ImmuneRACE study and from 1,254 subjects provided by 6 global collaborators. Nearly every sample came with metadata listing a de-identified subject ID, COVID-19 status, age in years and sex. HLA class I and class II types, where available, came from metadata supplied by the sample provider rather than from assay-based typing.

The paper's findings and limits, for the study overall: The quantity of clinical and demographic metadata differed by source and by participant and was supplied without curation.

This clonotype was obtained from an older woman with COVID-19, enrolled during active disease. The rearranged segments are TRBV27 and TRBJ2-7, with 7 central nucleotides matching TRBD2. Sequences were obtained from peripheral blood. The nucleotide sequence is given as TGTGCCAGCGGGATGCGGGAGACCTACGAGCAGTACTTC. Its protein is CASGMRETYEQYF.